This T cell receptor (beta chain) stems from a study of blood T cell repertoires in COVID-19. Study details: Samples representing acute and convalescent COVID-19 were sourced from the United States, Italy and Spain. PBMCs, B-cell-depleted T cells, or T cells provided the cDNA or gDNA that made up the material.

Germline CDR1 is GTSNPN and CDR2 is SVGIG (reference sequence). Trimming stripped 2 bases from V and 5 bases from J, with 15 bases between. The CDR3 is made up of 14 amino acids. Source study methods: Using reference gene primer amplification, nucleated cell counts were estimated. Produced via immunoSEQ multiplex PCR; TCRdb's table is partial and in-frame only. V and J calls and clone size are copied from that table; D and trimming were computed from the DNA. This repertoire shows under 200,000 clones, about 83% found once; its top ten account for 13%. Sequencing used peripheral blood. The chain couples TRBV30 to TRBJ1-1, with D unclear. The clonotype originates from a man in his 70s who had recovered from COVID-19. The CDR3 spells CAWSQQSAGTEAFF. The CDR3 DNA follows: TGTGCCTGGAGTCAACAAAGCGCGGGGACTGAAGCTTTCTTT.